This TCR beta chain was sequenced during a study of cytomegalovirus exposure and HLA in healthy donors. The table lists this clone with a few counts. CDR3 length equals 16 residues. CDR1 and CDR2 from the germline V gene are SGDLS and YYNGEE. V was pared by 0 bases and J by 4 bases, with 14 bases between. The PCR employed 60 Vbeta primers together with 13 Jbeta primers. The method was immunoSEQ multiplex PCR; TCRdb's version includes in-frame clones alone and lacks a portion of them. The sample carries more than 95,000 clones, 10% recorded once. Sequencing was carried out using PBMCs. This clonotype was sampled from a man between 35 and 55 years old in good health and CMV-seropositive. The genes are TRBV9 and TRBJ2-1, with D possibly TRBD2 on 6 matching bases. The CDR3 DNA sequence: TGTGCCAGCAGCGTAGAGGTGGGGAGCGGGTACAATGAGCAGTTCTTC. Translating gives CASSVEVGSGYNEQFF.